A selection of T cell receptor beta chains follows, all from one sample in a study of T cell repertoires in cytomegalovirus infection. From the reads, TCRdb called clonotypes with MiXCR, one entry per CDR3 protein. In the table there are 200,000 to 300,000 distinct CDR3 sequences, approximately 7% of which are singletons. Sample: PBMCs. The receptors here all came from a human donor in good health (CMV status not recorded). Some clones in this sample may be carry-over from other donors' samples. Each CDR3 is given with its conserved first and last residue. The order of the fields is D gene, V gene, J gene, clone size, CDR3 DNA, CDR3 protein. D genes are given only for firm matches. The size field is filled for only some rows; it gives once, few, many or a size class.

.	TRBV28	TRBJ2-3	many	TGTGCCAGCAGAACTGGGGGAAGAAGCACAGATACGCAGTATTTT	CASRTGGRSTDTQYF
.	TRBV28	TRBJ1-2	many	TGTGCCAGCAGTTTATCTCTCTATGGCTACACCTTC	CASSLSLYGYTF
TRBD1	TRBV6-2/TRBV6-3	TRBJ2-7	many	TGTGCCAGCAGTTGGGACAGCTACTCCTACGAGCAGTACTTC	CASSWDSYSYEQYF
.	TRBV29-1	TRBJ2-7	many	TGCAGCGTTGGCGACAACTCCTACGAGCAGTACTTC	CSVGDNSYEQYF
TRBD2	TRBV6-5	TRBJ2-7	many	TGTGCCAGCAGTCCCGCGGGGGAGGCCTACGAGCAGTACTTC	CASSPAGEAYEQYF
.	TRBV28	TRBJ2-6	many	TGTGCCAGCAATGAACAGAACTCTGGGGCCAACGTCCTGACTTTC	CASNEQNSGANVLTF
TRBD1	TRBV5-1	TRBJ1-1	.	TGCGCCAACAGATACGATCTACAGGGGGCGCGACGCACTGAAGCTTTCTTT	CANRYDLQGARRTEAFF
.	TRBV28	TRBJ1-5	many	TGTGCCAGCAGTTTTCCCGGGGGCCTGAATCAGCCCCAGCATTTT	CASSFPGGLNQPQHF
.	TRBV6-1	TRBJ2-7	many	TGTGCCAGCGGCTGGGACAACGAGCAGTACTTC	CASGWDNEQYF
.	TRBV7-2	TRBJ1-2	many	TGTGCCAGCAGCTTGCCTGGAGCTAACTATGGCTACACCTTC	CASSLPGANYGYTF
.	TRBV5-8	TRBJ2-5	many	TGTGCCAGCGATAGAGAGACCCAGTACTTC	CASDRETQYF
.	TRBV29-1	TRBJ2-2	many	TGCAGCGTGAAGGAAGGGGCAATCTTCGGCGGGGAGCTGTTTTTT	CSVKEGAIFGGELFF
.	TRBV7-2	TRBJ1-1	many	TGTGCCAGCAGCTTTATGGACAGACATGAAGCTTTCTTT	CASSFMDRHEAFF
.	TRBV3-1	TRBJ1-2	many	TGTGCCAGCAGCCAAGATCGTCTCAGGGGTGGAGGCTACACCTTC	CASSQDRLRGGGYTF
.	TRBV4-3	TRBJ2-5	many	TGCGCCAGCAGCCAAGAAAACGGGGAGACCCAGTACTTC	CASSQENGETQYF
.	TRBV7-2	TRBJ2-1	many	TGTGCCAGCAGCTCGGGACCGGCCCTAACGGATGAGCAGTTCTTC	CASSSGPALTDEQFF
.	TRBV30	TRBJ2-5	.	TGTGCCTCAACACAGGACCTCCGGAGGGAGACCCAGTACTTC	CASTQDLRRETQYF
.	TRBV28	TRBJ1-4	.	TGTGCCAGCGGTTCCCCAGCGCCAGGGAAAGTAGCTAATGAAAAACTGTTTTTT	CASGSPAPGKVANEKLFF
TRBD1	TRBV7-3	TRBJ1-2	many	TGTGCCAGCAGCCCTACAGGGGGCTATGGCTACACCTTC	CASSPTGGYGYTF
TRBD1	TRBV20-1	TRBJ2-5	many	TGCAGTGCTAGAGATCGGGTTCCGGGACAGGATACGGAGACCCAGTACTTC	CSARDRVPGQDTETQYF
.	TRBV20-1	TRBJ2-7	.	TGCAGTGCCCCAGGCTCAACATCCTACGAGCAGTACTTC	CSAPGSTSYEQYF
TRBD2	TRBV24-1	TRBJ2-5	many	TGTGCCACCAGTCCTAGCGGGGACGTGAAGACCCAGTACTTC	CATSPSGDVKTQYF
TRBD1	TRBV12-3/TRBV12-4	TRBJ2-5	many	TGTGCCAGCAGTCTCGGGACAGGGCAAGAGACCCAGTACTTC	CASSLGTGQETQYF
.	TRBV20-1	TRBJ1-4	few	TGCAGTGCTAGAGGGACAGTTAATGAAAAACTGTTTTTT	CSARGTVNEKLFF
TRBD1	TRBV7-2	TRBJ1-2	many	TGTGCCAGCAGCTATGGGACAGCTCTGCTCTATGGCTACACCTTC	CASSYGTALLYGYTF
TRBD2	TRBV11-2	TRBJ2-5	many	TGTGCCAGCAGCTTAGCCCGACTAGCGGGGGGGCTGGGGGAGACCCAGTACTTC	CASSLARLAGGLGETQYF
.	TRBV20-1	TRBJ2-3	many	TGCAGTGCTAGAGATTTCCGGGGAAGCACAGATACGCAGTATTTT	CSARDFRGSTDTQYF
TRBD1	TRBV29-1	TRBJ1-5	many	TGCAGCGTTGAAGATCCTGACCGGGACAGGGGAAGGTTTAACAATCAGCCCCAGCATTTT	CSVEDPDRDRGRFNNQPQHF
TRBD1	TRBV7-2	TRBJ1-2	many	TGTGCCAGCAGCTTACGGGACAGTTATTATGGCTACACCTTC	CASSLRDSYYGYTF
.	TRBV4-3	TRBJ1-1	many	TGCGCCAGCAGCCAGGGGAGGGGGAGGAACACTGAAGCTTTCTTT	CASSQGRGRNTEAFF
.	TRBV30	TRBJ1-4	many	TGTGCCTCAACGGGGACGGCAACTAATGAAAAACTGTTTTTT	CASTGTATNEKLFF
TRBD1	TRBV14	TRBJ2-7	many	TGTGCCAGCAGCCGACAGGGGGCTTATTACGAGCAGTACTTC	CASSRQGAYYEQYF
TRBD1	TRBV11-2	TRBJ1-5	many	TGTGCCAGCAGCGCGACGACAGGGGTCAATCAGCCCCAGCATTTT	CASSATTGVNQPQHF
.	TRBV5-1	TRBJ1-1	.	TGCGCCAGCAGCTCTGAACCGAACACTGAAGCTTTCTTT	CASSSEPNTEAFF
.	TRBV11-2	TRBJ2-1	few	TGTGCCAGCAGCTTAGTTAGGGCAAGAAATGAGCAGTTCTTC	CASSLVRARNEQFF
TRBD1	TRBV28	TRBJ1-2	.	TGTGCCAGCGTCCGGACAGGGGTGGGTGGCTACACCTTC	CASVRTGVGGYTF
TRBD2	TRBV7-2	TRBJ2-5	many	TGTGCCAGCAGCTCGACTAGCGGGGTGTACCAAGAGACCCAGTACTTC	CASSSTSGVYQETQYF
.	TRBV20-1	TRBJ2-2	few	TGCAGTGCTAGAGAACAACAGAGTTACACCGGGGAGCTGTTTTTT	CSAREQQSYTGELFF
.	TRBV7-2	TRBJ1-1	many	TGTGCCAGCAGCTTAGCTGCGGTGAACACTGAAGCTTTCTTT	CASSLAAVNTEAFF
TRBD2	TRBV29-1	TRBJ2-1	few	TGCAGCGTTGATAGCCTAGCGGGGGGGAGCTCCTACAATGAGCAGTTCTTC	CSVDSLAGGSSYNEQFF
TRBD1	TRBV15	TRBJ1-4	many	TGTGCCACCAGCAGATCAAGGGACAGCCCAAATTCGGAAAAACTGTTTTTT	CATSRSRDSPNSEKLFF
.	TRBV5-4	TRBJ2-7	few	TGTGCCAGCAGCTTGGGGGACACCTACGAGCAGTACTTC	CASSLGDTYEQYF
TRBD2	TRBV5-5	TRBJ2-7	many	TGTGCCAGCAGCTTCACCTTTAGCGGGGGGCCCAGAGGAGGTTACGAGCAGTACTTC	CASSFTFSGGPRGGYEQYF
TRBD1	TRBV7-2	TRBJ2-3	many	TGTGCCAGCCTCGGGACAGGGCGGGATACGCAGTATTTT	CASLGTGRDTQYF